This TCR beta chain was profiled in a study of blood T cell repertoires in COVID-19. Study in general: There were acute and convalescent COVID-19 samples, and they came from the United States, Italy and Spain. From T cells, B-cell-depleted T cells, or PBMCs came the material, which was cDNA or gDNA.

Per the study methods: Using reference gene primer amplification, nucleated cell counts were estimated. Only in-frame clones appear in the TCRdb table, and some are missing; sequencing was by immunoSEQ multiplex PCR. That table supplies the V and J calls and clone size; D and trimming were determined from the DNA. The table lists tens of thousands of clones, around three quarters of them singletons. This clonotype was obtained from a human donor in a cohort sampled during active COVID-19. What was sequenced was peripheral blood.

CDR3 loop: CATSAGTSGSYNEQFF. The CDR3 DNA is TGTGCCACCAGTGCAGGGACTAGCGGGAGTTACAATGAGCAGTTCTTC. The chain carries TRBV24-1 and TRBJ2-1; 14 bases fit TRBD2. J lost 4 bases, V lost 5 bases, and 3 bases had no gene match. The V gene's germline CDR1 is KGHDR and CDR2 SFDVKD. The CDR3 has 16 residues.